This T cell receptor (beta chain) was sequenced for a study of blood T cell repertoires in COVID-19. For the study at large: Nucleic acid was either cDNA or gDNA, and it came from T cells, B-cell-depleted T cells, or PBMCs.

The CDR3 consists of 10 residues. Looked up from germline, CDR1 is SGHTA and CDR2 is FQGNSA. V lost 5 bases, J lost 15 bases, and 11 bases lay in between. Sequenced by immunoSEQ multiplex PCR; TCRdb stores in-frame clones only, minus some. The data hold under 200,000 clones, with 85% to 90% observed a single time. The sequenced material came from peripheral blood. The clonotype originates from a man aged 18 to 30 with active or convalescent COVID-19. This sequence joins TRBV7-2 and TRBJ2-1; weak D call: TRBD2 (6 bases). In DNA, the CDR3 is TGTGCCAGCAGCCGGGAGTCGATGTTCTTC. Its translation is CASSRESMFF.